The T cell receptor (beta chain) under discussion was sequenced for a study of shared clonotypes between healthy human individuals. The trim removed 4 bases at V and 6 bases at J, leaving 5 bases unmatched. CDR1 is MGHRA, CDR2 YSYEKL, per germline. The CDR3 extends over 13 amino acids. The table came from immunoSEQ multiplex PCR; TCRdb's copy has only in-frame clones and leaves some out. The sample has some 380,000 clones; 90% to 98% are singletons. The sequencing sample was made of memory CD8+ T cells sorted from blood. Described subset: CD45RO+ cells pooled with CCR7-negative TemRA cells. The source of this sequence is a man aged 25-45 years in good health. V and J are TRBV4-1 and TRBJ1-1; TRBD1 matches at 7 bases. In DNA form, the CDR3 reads TGCGCCAGCAGCCGGGCTCAGGGGGCTGAAGCTTTCTTT. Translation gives CASSRAQGAEAFF.